These T cell receptor beta chains were read from a single sample in a study of Tregs in tolerant kidney transplant recipients. Profiling relied on immunoSEQ multiplex PCR, and the TCRdb table lists in-frame clones only, not all of them. Of some 70,000 clones in the sample, 84% were seen once. The sequencing input was CD4+ T cells from blood. These receptors all come from a human donor in good health. CDR3s include the opening cysteine and the closing phenylalanine or tryptophan. A D gene is named only where the DNA matches it firmly. Rows may omit the clone size; those that give it use once, few, many or a size class.

>TRBV7-2|.|TRBJ2-7|.
CASSTGPHNYEQYF
TGTGCCAGCAGCACGGGACCGCATAACTACGAGCAGTACTTC
>TRBV5-8|.|TRBJ2-1|once
CASNVGTHNEQFF
TGTGCCAGCAACGTTGGAACCCACAATGAGCAGTTCTTC
>TRBV7-2|.|TRBJ2-7|once
CASSSGWEQYF
TGTGCCAGCAGCTCCGGGTGGGAGCAGTACTTC
>TRBV18|.|TRBJ2-5|once
CASSRRSPEGETQYF
TGTGCCAGCTCACGACGGTCCCCCGAGGGAGAGACCCAGTACTTC
>TRBV15|.|TRBJ1-1|.
CATSRMTRPNTEAFF
TGTGCCACCAGCCGTATGACAAGGCCGAACACTGAAGCTTTCTTT
>TRBV4-1|TRBD2|TRBJ2-5|.
CASSQDRLAGGGGETQYF
TGCGCCAGCAGCCAAGATCGGCTAGCGGGAGGTGGAGGGGAGACCCAGTACTTC
>TRBV18|.|TRBJ1-2|.
CASSPSYSGARYTF
TGTGCCAGCTCACCATCGTACAGTGGGGCGCGCTACACCTTC
>TRBV6-1|TRBD1|TRBJ2-3|once
CASTPDRGGDTQYF
TGTGCCAGCACCCCGGACAGGGGAGGAGATACGCAGTATTTT
>TRBV5-1|TRBD2|TRBJ2-7|.
CASSLAGTSGSEQYF
TGCGCCAGCAGCTTGGCCGGGACTAGCGGGAGCGAGCAGTACTTC
>TRBV19|TRBD2|TRBJ2-1|.
CASSPGVAGSYNEQFF
TGTGCCAGTAGCCCTGGGGTAGCGGGCTCATACAATGAGCAGTTCTTC
>TRBV2|TRBD1|TRBJ2-5|.
CASSADYYRGQTQYF
TGTGCCAGCAGCGCCGACTACTACAGGGGACAGACCCAGTACTTC
>TRBV11-3|TRBD1|TRBJ1-1|.
CASSPRTGGEAFF
TGTGCCAGCAGCCCCCGGACAGGGGGTGAAGCTTTCTTT
>TRBV6-1|.|TRBJ2-7|.
CASSEHFADYEQYF
TGTGCCAGCAGTGAACACTTTGCGGATTACGAGCAGTACTTC